This T cell receptor (beta chain) originates from a study of shared clonotypes between healthy human individuals. Some clones are missing from TCRdb's copy, which holds only in-frame ones; the method was immunoSEQ multiplex PCR. The table has under 150,000 clones, more than 65% seen once. The CDR3 length is 16 residues. Between the trimmed V and J ends, which lost 3 bases and 2 bases, there was a span of 16 bases. Germline V lookup: CDR1 SGHTA, CDR2 FQGTGA. This receptor was taken from a woman in her 30s in good health. The chain couples TRBV7-3 to TRBJ1-2; no definite D call. Source material: memory CD8+ T cells sorted from blood. Indicated subset: CD45RO+ cells pooled with CCR7-negative TemRA cells. The DNA of the CDR3 is TGTGCCAGCAGCTTCCCTCTTACCCTCCCAAACTATGGCTACACCTTC. It yields the protein CASSFPLTLPNYGYTF. The entire variable domain, with the rest obtained from reference TRBV7-3 and TRBJ1-2, is as follows: GAGVSQTPSNKVTEKGKYVELRCDPISGHTALYWYRQSLGQGPEFLIYFQGTGAADDSGLPNDRFFAVRPEGSVSTLKIQRTERGDSAVYLCASSFPLTLPNYGYTFGSGTRLTVV.